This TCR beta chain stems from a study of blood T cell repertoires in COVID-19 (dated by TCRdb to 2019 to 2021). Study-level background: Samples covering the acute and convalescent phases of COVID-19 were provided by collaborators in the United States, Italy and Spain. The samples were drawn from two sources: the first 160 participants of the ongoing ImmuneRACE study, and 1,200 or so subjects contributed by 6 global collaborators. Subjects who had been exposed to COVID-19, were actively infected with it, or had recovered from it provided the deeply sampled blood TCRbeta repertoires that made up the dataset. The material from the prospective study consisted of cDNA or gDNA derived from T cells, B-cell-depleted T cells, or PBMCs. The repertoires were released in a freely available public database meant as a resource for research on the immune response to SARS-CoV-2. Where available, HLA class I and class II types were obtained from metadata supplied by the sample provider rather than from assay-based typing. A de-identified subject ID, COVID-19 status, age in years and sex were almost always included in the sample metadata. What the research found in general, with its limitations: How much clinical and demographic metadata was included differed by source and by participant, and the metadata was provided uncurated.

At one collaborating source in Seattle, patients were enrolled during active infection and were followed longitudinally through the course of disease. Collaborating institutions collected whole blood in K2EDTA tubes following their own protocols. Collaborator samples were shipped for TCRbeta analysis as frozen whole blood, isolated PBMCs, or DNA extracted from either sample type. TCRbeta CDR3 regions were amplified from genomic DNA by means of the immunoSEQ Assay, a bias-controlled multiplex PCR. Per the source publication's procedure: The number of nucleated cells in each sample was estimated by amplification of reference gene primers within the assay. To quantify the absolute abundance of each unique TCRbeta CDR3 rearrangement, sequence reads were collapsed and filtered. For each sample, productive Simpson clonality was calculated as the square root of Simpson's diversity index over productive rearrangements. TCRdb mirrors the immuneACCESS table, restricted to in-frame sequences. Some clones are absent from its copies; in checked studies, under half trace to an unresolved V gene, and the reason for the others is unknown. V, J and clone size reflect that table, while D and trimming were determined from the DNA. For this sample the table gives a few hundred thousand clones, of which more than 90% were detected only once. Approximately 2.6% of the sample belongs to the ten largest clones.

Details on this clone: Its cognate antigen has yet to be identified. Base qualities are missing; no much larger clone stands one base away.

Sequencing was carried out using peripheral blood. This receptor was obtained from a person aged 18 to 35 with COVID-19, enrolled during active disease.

The nucleotides read TGCGCCAGCAGCTTCGGTATCCCTAGCACAGATACGCAGTATTTT. It is translated as CASSFGIPSTDTQYF. The receptor chain draws on TRBV5-1 and TRBJ2-3, with the D gene uncertain. CDR1 and CDR2 were assigned from the germline V gene as SGHRS and YFSETQ. The CDR3, cysteine through phenylalanine, is 15 amino acids long. Only CDR3 DNA is held: 45 bases, read in frame from base 1. V is reduced by 2 bases and J by 0 bases, leaving a spacing of 10 bases between them. The full variable domain, completed from the reference TRBV5-1 and TRBJ2-3 proteins outside the CDR3, reads KAGVTQTPRYLIKTRGQQVTLSCSPISGHRSVSWYQQTPGQGLQFLFEYFSETQRNKGNFPGRFSGRQFSNSRSEMNVSTLELGDSALYLCASSFGIPSTDTQYFGPGTRLTVL.